The entry below gives a single T cell receptor beta chain sequence along with its context. There is no known antigen for this receptor. Per-base qualities were not stored, and no clone one base away is much larger. Reading the germline V gene gives CDR1 MNHNS and CDR2 SASEGT. Taken from cysteine to phenylalanine, the CDR3 has 16 residues. The CDR3 DNA has 48 bases and is translated from base 1. The V and J ends are trimmed by 2 bases and 0 bases, leaving 11 bases between them. The data were taken from a study of T cell changes during pregnancy in multiple sclerosis (dated by TCRdb to about 2019). As for the study more broadly: Changes in the T cell repertoire over the course of pregnancy were examined in this study in women with multiple sclerosis.

The library was produced with the immunoSEQ multiplex PCR assay. Entries here come from immuneACCESS through TCRdb and include only in-frame sequences with V and J called. Some clones fail to appear in such tables; in the studies checked, an unresolved V gene covers under half of the shortfall, and the cause of the remainder is unknown. Present in this sample are roughly 80,000 clones, 92% of which were seen just once. The top ten constitute roughly 1.4% of the sample. This sequence originates from a female donor with multiple sclerosis, enrolled in a pregnancy study. This specimen consisted of peripheral blood, obtained before pregnancy. This chain joins TRBV6-1 to TRBJ2-1, with TRBD1 as a weak D call on 6 bases. CDR3 sequence: CASSEWTVSSYNEQFF. The DNA sequence is given as TGTGCCAGCAGTGAATGGACAGTGAGCTCCTACAATGAGCAGTTCTTC.